This T cell receptor (beta chain) was captured by sequencing in a study of blood T cell repertoires in COVID-19. Across the study: Acute and convalescent COVID-19 specimens originated in the United States, Italy and Spain. PBMCs, B-cell-depleted T cells, or T cells provided the cDNA or gDNA that made up the material.

This clone was observed once. Original handling: Estimation of nucleated cell counts was performed using reference gene primer amplification. TCRdb keeps only in-frame clones here, not all; method: immunoSEQ multiplex PCR. V and J calls and clone size are given by that table; D and trimming were obtained from the DNA. The sample shows under 150,000 clones, around 82% of them seen only once. After removal of 6 bases from V and 4 bases from J, the junction contained 10 bases not matched to a gene. Germline V lookup: CDR1 MRHNA, CDR2 SNTAGT. This CDR3 is 15 amino acids long. The specimen was peripheral blood. This receptor was obtained from a man aged 55-75 years with active or convalescent COVID-19. The chain carries TRBV6-4 and TRBJ1-2, with 8 bases identical to TRBD1. The chain's CDR3 is CASSSGTGGSYGYTF. CDR3 in DNA: TGTGCCAGCAGCTCCGGGACAGGAGGTTCCTATGGCTACACCTTC.